This TCR beta chain was identified in a study of OX40 agonist ivuxolimab in advanced cancers. After removal of 0 bases from V and 5 bases from J, the junction contained 7 bases not matched to a gene. CDR1 and CDR2 (germline): GTSNPN, SVGIG (reference sequence). This CDR3 contains 14 residues. Here immunoSEQ multiplex PCR was the method, and the copy in TCRdb shows in-frame clones only, minus some. The sample holds 20,000 or so clones, 80% to 85% seen once. The chain has TRBV30 and TRBJ2-7; 7 positions agree with TRBD1. This receptor was obtained from an adult with an advanced solid tumor such as melanoma, head and neck, liver or kidney cancer. The sequencing here drew on CD4+ or CD8+ T cells sorted from blood, taken in a trial of the OX40 agonist ivuxolimab. The CDR3 DNA follows: TGTGCCTGGAGTGTAACGGAGACAGGGAACGAGCAGTACTTC. Translation gives CAWSVTETGNEQYF.